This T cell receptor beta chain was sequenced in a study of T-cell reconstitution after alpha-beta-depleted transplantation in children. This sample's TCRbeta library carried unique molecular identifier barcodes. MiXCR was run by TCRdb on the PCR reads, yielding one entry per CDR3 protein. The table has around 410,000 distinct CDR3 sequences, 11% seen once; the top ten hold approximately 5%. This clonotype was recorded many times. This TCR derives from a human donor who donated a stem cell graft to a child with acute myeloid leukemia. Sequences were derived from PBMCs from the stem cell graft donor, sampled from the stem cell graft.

The CDR3 spells CASSRGDGTQQYV. The CDR3 nucleotides are TGTGCCAGCAGCCGAGGGGACGGAACTCAGCAGTACGTC. The V and J genes are TRBV9 and TRBJ2-7; possibly TRBD1 or TRBD2 for D (5 bases each). This CDR3 contains 13 residues. V lost 4 bases to trimming and J lost 8 bases, with 16 bases between them. Germline V gene data show CDR1 as SGDLS and CDR2 as YYNGEE.